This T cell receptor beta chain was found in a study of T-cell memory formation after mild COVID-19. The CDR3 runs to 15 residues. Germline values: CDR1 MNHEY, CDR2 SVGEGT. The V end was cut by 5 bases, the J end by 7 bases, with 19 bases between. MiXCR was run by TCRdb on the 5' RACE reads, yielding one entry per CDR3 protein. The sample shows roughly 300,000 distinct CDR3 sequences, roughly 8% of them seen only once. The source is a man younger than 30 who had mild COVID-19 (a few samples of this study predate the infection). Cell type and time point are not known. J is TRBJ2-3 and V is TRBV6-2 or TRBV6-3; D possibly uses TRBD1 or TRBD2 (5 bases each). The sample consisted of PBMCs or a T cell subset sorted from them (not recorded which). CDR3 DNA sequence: TGTGCCAGCAGTCTCGATTTGGGGGATTCGAATACGCAGTATTTT. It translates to CASSLDLGDSNTQYF.